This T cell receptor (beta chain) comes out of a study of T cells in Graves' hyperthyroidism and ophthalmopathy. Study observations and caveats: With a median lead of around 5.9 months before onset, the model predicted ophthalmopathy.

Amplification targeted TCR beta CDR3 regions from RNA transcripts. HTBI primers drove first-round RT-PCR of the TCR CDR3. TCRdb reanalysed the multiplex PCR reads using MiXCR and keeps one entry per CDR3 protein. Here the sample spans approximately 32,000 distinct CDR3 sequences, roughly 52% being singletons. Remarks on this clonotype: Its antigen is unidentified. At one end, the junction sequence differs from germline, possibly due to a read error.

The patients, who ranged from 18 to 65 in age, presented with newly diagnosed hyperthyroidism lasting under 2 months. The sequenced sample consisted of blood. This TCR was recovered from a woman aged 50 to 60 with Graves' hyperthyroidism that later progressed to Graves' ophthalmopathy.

CDR3 protein: CGAGAYRERVTDTIYF. CDR3 nucleotides: TGCGGTGCTGGAGCTTACAGGGAGAGGGTTACAGACACCATATATTTT. This chain connects TRBV20-1 to TRBJ1-3; TRBD1 might be the D (6 bases). CDR3 length: 16 amino acids. The germline V gene has CDR1 DFQATT and CDR2 SNEGSKA (reference sequence).